Below are 32 T cell receptor beta chains sequenced from a single sample in a study of identical twins. TCRdb re-called the 5' RACE reads through MiXCR, storing one row per CDR3 protein. Of 750,000 to 950,000 distinct CDR3 sequences listed, approximately 13% are singletons. These data also formed part of another study, on yellow fever vaccine responses in identical twins.

Sequenced material: PBMCs. The receptors originated from a woman under 30 in good health.

The rearrangement uses TRBV6-1 and TRBJ1-4, with no clear D. Trimming removed 6 bases at V and 7 bases at J, with 18 bases between. This CDR3 is 15 amino acids long. Germline CDR1 and CDR2: MNHNS and SASEGT. CDR3 nucleotides: TGTGCCAGCAGGCAACGCGGTTTGGCGGTTGAAAAACTGTTTTTT. It codes for CASRQRGLAVEKLFF.

V is TRBV27 and J is TRBJ2-7; 9 nucleotides align to TRBD1. J gave up 4 bases and V 6 bases, and 13 bases lay outside the gene matches. The CDR3 has 16 residues. CDR1 and CDR2 from the germline V gene are MNHEY and SMNVEV (reference sequence). The CDR3: CASSPSTGGFRYEQYF. The DNA of the CDR3 is TGTGCCAGCAGCCCATCGACAGGGGGTTTCCGTTACGAGCAGTACTTC.

Ten or more counts support this clonotype. The genes are TRBV7-9 and TRBJ2-7, with TRBD1 matching over 10 bases. CDR1 SEHNR and CDR2 FQNEAQ come from the germline V gene (reference sequence). V shed 5 bases and J 1 base; nucleotides not matched to a gene: 5. The CDR3 runs to 15 residues. CDR3 protein: CASSHRDRGSYEQYF. The CDR3, as DNA: TGTGCCAGCAGCCACCGGGACAGGGGATCCTACGAGCAGTACTTC.

The chain has TRBV6-2 or TRBV6-3 and TRBJ2-1, with 12 nucleotides matching TRBD2. V was pared by 2 bases and J by 4 bases, with 12 bases of the junction left unmatched. Germline V gene lookup returns CDR1 MNHEY and CDR2 SVGEGT. The CDR3 is made up of 19 amino acids. The CDR3 bases are TGTGCCAGCAGTTACCGGGCTAGCGGGAGGGCCCTCGGTTACAATGAGCAGTTCTTC. It yields the protein CASSYRASGRALGYNEQFF.

The chain employs TRBV21-1 and TRBJ2-7; the DNA was not compared with TRBD2, the D call given in the table. TRBV21-1 is a pseudogene. There are 15 residues in the CDR3. The CDR3 sequence is CASDSHGGNTYEQYV. CDR3 DNA: TGTGCCAGCGATAGTCACGGGGGGAACACCTACGAGCAGTACGTC.

This clonotype has just a few counts. The chain uses TRBV5-1 and TRBJ2-2; D is unclear. CDR3 length: 13 residues. Germline V gives CDR1 SGHRS, CDR2 YFSETQ. Trimming took off 2 bases at V and 4 bases at J, with 6 bases between the two ends. The CDR3 DNA sequence: TGCGCCAGCAGCTTTGAGTTCACCGGGGAGCTGTTTTTT. Translation: CASSFEFTGELFF.

This CDR3 is CASSDSTRGGVGEQFF. CDR3 bases: TGTGCCAGCAGTGACTCGACGCGCGGGGGGGTCGGTGAGCAGTTCTTC. The chain carries TRBV6-4 and TRBJ2-1, with 9 bases lining up with TRBD2. The CDR3 spans 16 residues. The ends lost 0 bases at V and 9 bases at J; junction bases unmatched: 9. Germline loops: CDR1 MRHNA, CDR2 SNTAGT.

This clonotype came up many times. The rearrangement links TRBV3-1 to TRBJ1-1; 8 bases agree with TRBD1. The CDR3 sequence is 14 residues long. CDR1 is LGHDT and CDR2 is YNNKEL in the germline V gene (reference sequence). V shed 4 bases, J shed 1 base, and the junction held 2 bases outside the gene matches. The CDR3 here is CASSRGTGNTEAFF. The CDR3 nucleotides read TGTGCCAGCAGCCGAGGGACAGGGAACACTGAAGCTTTCTTT.

This clonotype was recorded at least ten times. V is TRBV29-1 and J is TRBJ1-1; unclear D gene. The CDR3 is 12 residues long. Germline V gives CDR1 SQVTM, CDR2 ANQGSEA. Trimming stripped 2 bases from V and 1 base from J, with 5 bases between. CDR3 in amino acids: CSVERTNTEAFF. CDR3 nucleotide sequence: TGCAGCGTTGAACGAACGAACACTGAAGCTTTCTTT.

This clonotype was detected a few times. This sequence joins TRBV10-3 and TRBJ2-1, with D perhaps TRBD2 (5 bases). CDR1 and CDR2 (germline): ENHRY, SYGVKD. This CDR3 region has 15 residues. V was cut by 3 bases and J by 8 bases, with 17 bases left in between. The CDR3, as DNA: TGTGCCATCAGTGAAGGTAATAGTCTGGAGGATGAGCAGTTCTTC. Translation gives CAISEGNSLEDEQFF.

V usage is TRBV5-6 and J usage is TRBJ2-2; 8 bases fit TRBD1. The CDR3 is 18 amino acids. Germline loops: CDR1 SGHDT, CDR2 YYEEEE. Unmatched junction bases numbered 10, after V lost 2 bases and J lost 1 base. The CDR3 here is CASSFYSRDRLNTGELFF. The CDR3 region has the DNA TGTGCCAGCAGCTTCTACTCCCGGGACAGGTTGAACACCGGGGAGCTGTTTTTT.

Ten or more counts support this clonotype. The V and J genes are TRBV12-3 or TRBV12-4 and TRBJ2-1; D may be TRBD2 (6 bases). The V gene lost 7 bases and the J gene lost 2 bases, with 9 bases spanning the gap. The CDR3 is 13 residues long. CDR3 sequence reads: CASTGVAYNEQFF. CDR3 bases: TGTGCCAGCACGGGAGTCGCCTACAATGAGCAGTTCTTC.

There are a few counts of this clonotype. The chain employs TRBV24-1 and TRBJ2-1; tentative D call: TRBD1 (5 bases). CDR1 and CDR2 from the germline V gene are KGHDR and SFDVKD. The CDR3 loop spans 15 amino acids. Trimming cost V 5 bases and J 0 bases, with 10 bases left between them. The CDR3 coding sequence is TGTGCCACCAGTGTAGCAAGGGGCTCCTACAATGAGCAGTTCTTC. This encodes CATSVARGSYNEQFF.

The chain is built from TRBV3-1 and TRBJ1-6, with 8 bases identical to TRBD1. This CDR3 spans 16 amino acids. With 5 bases clipped from V and 8 bases from J, the junction kept 11 bases outside the gene matches. The germline V gene has CDR1 LGHDT and CDR2 YNNKEL (reference sequence). Written as DNA, the CDR3 is TGTGCCAGCAGCACAACTTCAGGGGGCATAGATTCACCCCTCCACTTT. This sequence encodes CASSTTSGGIDSPLHF.

As concerns this clonotype: A much larger clone differs by one base, so this may be a read error. This rearrangement joins TRBV7-9 to TRBJ2-3; the D gene is possibly TRBD2 (5 bases). The V gene's germline CDR1 is SEHNR and CDR2 FQNEAQ (reference sequence). The CDR3 runs to 16 residues. V was pared by 9 bases and J by 2 bases, with 21 bases between. The chain's CDR3 is CARSPGLNSYTDTQYF. DNA of the CDR3: TGTGCCAGGAGCCCAGGACTCAACTCCTACACAGATACGCAGTATTTT. Complete variable domain (other parts from reference TRBV7-9 and TRBJ2-3): DTGVSQNPRHKITKRGQNVTFRCDPISEHNRLYWYRQTLGQGPEFLTYFQNEAQLEKSRLLSDRFSAERPKGSFSTLEIQRTEQGDSAMYLCARSPGLNSYTDTQYFGPGTRLTVL.

V is TRBV5-1 and J is TRBJ1-1; D is unclear. With 6 bases removed from V and 3 bases from J, the gap between germline ends came to 12 bases. The CDR3 runs 13 residues. Germline V gene lookup returns CDR1 SGHRS and CDR2 YFSETQ. The CDR3 region is CASKREGDTEAFF. The CDR3 region has the DNA TGCGCCAGCAAGAGGGAAGGCGACACTGAAGCTTTCTTT.

This rearrangement joins TRBV20-1 to TRBJ2-1; D call uncertain. There are 12 residues in the CDR3. The V end lost 4 bases, the J end lost 8 bases, and 12 bases lay between the germline ends. In germline, CDR1 is DFQATT, CDR2 SNEGSKA (reference sequence). In DNA, the CDR3 is TGCAGTGCTAACTTGAGAGTGGATGAGCAGTTCTTC. This codes for CSANLRVDEQFF.

This clonotype was seen repeatedly, ten times or more. V gene TRBV12-3 or TRBV12-4 combines with J gene TRBJ2-5, with 8 bases matching TRBD1. V lost 6 bases and J lost 5; bases outside the gene matches: 5. CDR3 length: 13 amino acids. The DNA of the CDR3 is TGTGCCAGCAGAACGACAGGGGTCGAGACCCAGTACTTC. Its translation is CASRTTGVETQYF.

This clonotype has only a few counts. This chain joins TRBV7-9 and TRBJ2-2; the D gene could be TRBD1 or TRBD2 (5 bases each). Germline CDR1 is SEHNR and CDR2 is FQNEAQ (reference sequence). The CDR3 extends over 14 amino acids. Trimming cost V 2 bases and J 2 bases, with 6 bases left between them. The CDR3 protein is CASSLRDNTGELFF. For the CDR3, the DNA is TGTGCCAGCAGCTTACGGGACAACACCGGGGAGCTGTTTTTT.

The chain couples TRBV4-1 to TRBJ2-2; D possibly corresponds to TRBD2 (6 bases). The CDR3 contains 16 residues. The V end lost 1 base, the J end lost 1 base, and 10 bases lay between the germline ends. Germline V gene data show CDR1 as MGHRA and CDR2 as YSYEKL. CDR3 in amino acids: CASSQGEAENTGELFF. The CDR3 coding sequence is TGCGCCAGCAGCCAAGGGGAGGCGGAGAACACCGGGGAGCTGTTTTTT.

This chain links TRBV12-3 or TRBV12-4 with TRBJ2-7; 12 nucleotides agree with TRBD1. Trimming removed 6 bases from V and 4 bases from J; junction bases left unmatched: 10. This CDR3 contains 16 residues. CDR3 amino acids: CASRRGTGGGPYEQYF. The CDR3 region has the DNA TGTGCCAGCAGACGAGGGACAGGGGGCGGCCCTTACGAGCAGTACTTC.

This clonotype turned up a few times. The chain joins TRBV4-1 to TRBJ2-6; perhaps TRBD1 as D (5 bases). The CDR3 is 16 residues long. Germline V CDR1 and CDR2: MGHRA, YSYEKL. V lost 2 bases and J 0 bases, leaving 8 bases between the germline ends. CDR3 coding DNA: TGCGCCAGCAGCCAAATCAGGGACTCTGGGGCCAACGTCCTGACTTTC. Its protein product is CASSQIRDSGANVLTF.

Remarks on this clonotype: Mismatch with germline at one junction end may stem from a read error. The CDR3: CASSQVQGATEVFF. The CDR3 DNA follows: TGTGCCAGCAGCCAGGTACAGGGTGCAACTGAAGTTTTCTTT. The gene calls are TRBV14 and TRBJ1-1; D is possibly TRBD1 (6 bases). Germline V gives CDR1 SGHDN, CDR2 FVKESK. CDR3 length equals 14 residues.

The V and J genes are TRBV28 and TRBJ2-6; TRBD1 matches 9 bases. Germline V gene data show CDR1 as MDHEN and CDR2 as SYDVKM. With 5 bases clipped from V and 2 bases from J, the junction kept 7 bases outside the gene matches. This CDR3 is built from 17 residues. CDR3 sequence reads: CASSRGQGSTGANVLTF. CDR3 bases: TGTGCCAGCAGTCGTGGACAGGGGAGCACTGGGGCCAACGTCCTGACTTTC.

This clonotype was picked up many times. The CDR3 nucleotides read TGTGCCATCAGTGAGTCAGGCGGGAGTAGGTCCTACGAGCAGTACTTC. Its translation is CAISESGGSRSYEQYF. The V call is TRBV10-3, the J call TRBJ2-7, with TRBD2 matching 7 bases. CDR1 and CDR2 (germline): ENHRY, SYGVKD. V shed 0 bases and J 1 base; nucleotides not matched to a gene: 6. The CDR3 runs 16 residues.

This clonotype was seen repeatedly, ten times or more. This rearrangement joins TRBV6-5 to TRBJ1-1, with D possibly TRBD1 on 6 matching bases. CDR3 length: 15 amino acids. Germline CDR1 and CDR2: MNHEY and SVGAGI. Trimming cost V 0 bases and J 0 bases, with 8 bases left between them. The CDR3 here is CASSYSGQMNTEAFF. CDR3 nucleotides: TGTGCCAGCAGTTACTCAGGACAGATGAACACTGAAGCTTTCTTT.

This clonotype showed up just a few times. This rearrangement joins TRBV6-2 or TRBV6-3 to TRBJ2-7, with 9 bases lining up with TRBD1. Per germline, CDR1 MNHEY and CDR2 SVGEGT. The V segment lost 7 bases and the J segment 4 bases; nucleotides outside the gene matches: 8. The CDR3 totals 14 residues. The CDR3 here is CASNLGTGLYEQYF. CDR3 coding DNA: TGTGCCAGCAACCTCGGGACAGGGCTTTACGAGCAGTACTTC.

The sample holds many counts of this clonotype. This chain connects TRBV29-1 to TRBJ2-2; D unresolved. The CDR3 has 12 residues. From germline, CDR1 is SQVTM and CDR2 ANQGSEA. V gave up 1 base and J gave up 4 bases, with 4 bases separating them. The DNA for the CDR3 is TGCAGCGTTGAAGGGTTCACCGGGGAGCTGTTTTTT. It is translated as CSVEGFTGELFF.

The rearrangement uses TRBV5-1 and TRBJ2-7; D could derive from TRBD1 or TRBD2 (5 bases each). The CDR3 extends over 15 amino acids. Trimming removed 2 bases from V and 4 bases from J, with 16 bases in between. CDR1 SGHRS and CDR2 YFSETQ come from the germline V gene. The CDR3 protein is CASSFWGNSIYEQYF. CDR3 nucleotide sequence: TGCGCCAGCAGCTTCTGGGGGAATTCTATATACGAGCAGTACTTC.

The rearrangement uses TRBV4-1 and TRBJ1-1, with 8 positions matching TRBD1. CDR1 and CDR2 from the germline V gene are MGHRA and YSYEKL. This CDR3 comprises 14 residues. With V trimmed by 0 bases and J by 10 bases, 7 bases remained unmatched. CDR3 protein: CASSQDPQGAGAFF. The CDR3 nucleotides are TGCGCCAGCAGCCAAGATCCCCAGGGGGCCGGAGCTTTCTTT.

This clonotype was counted a few times. The rearrangement links TRBV20-1 to TRBJ2-7, with D possibly being TRBD1 or TRBD2 (5 bases each). CDR1 and CDR2 from the germline V gene are DFQATT and SNEGSKA (reference sequence). CDR3 length equals 13 residues. V lost 3 bases, J lost 6 bases, and 15 bases lay in between. The CDR3 protein is CSASRVGAGEQYV. CDR3 DNA sequence: TGCAGTGCTAGTCGGGTAGGGGCGGGCGAGCAGTACGTC.

This clonotype has a count of ten or more. The V and J genes are TRBV5-1 and TRBJ1-4; D gene ambiguous. Trimming shortened V by 3 bases and J by 2 bases, and 8 bases separated the two germline ends. The CDR3 sequence is 14 residues long. Per the germline V gene, CDR1 is SGHRS and CDR2 is YFSETQ. In DNA form, the CDR3 reads TGCGCCAGCAGCTCCTCCGGGACTAATGAAAAACTGTTTTTT. This sequence encodes CASSSSGTNEKLFF.